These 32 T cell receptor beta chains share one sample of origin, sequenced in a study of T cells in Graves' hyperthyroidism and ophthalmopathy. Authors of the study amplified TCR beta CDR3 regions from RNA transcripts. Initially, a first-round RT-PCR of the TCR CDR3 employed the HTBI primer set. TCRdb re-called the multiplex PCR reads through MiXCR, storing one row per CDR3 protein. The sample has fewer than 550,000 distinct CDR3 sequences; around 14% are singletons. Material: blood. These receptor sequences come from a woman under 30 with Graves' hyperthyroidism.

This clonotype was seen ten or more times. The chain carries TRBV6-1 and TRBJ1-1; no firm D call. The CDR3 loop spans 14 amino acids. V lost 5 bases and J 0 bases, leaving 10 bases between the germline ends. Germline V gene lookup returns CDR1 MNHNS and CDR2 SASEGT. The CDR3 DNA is TGTGCCAGCAGTTCGGCCAGGATGAACACTGAAGCTTTCTTT. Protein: CASSSARMNTEAFF.

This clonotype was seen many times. The DNA for the CDR3 is TGTGCCAGCAGCTTGGCCCTCATGGGGGCATATTCACCCCTCCACTTT. Translated, it gives CASSLALMGAYSPLHF. The J gene is TRBJ1-6, the V gene TRBV5-8; D is possibly TRBD1 (6 bases). This CDR3 region has 16 residues. V lost 0 bases and J 8 bases, leaving 15 bases between the germline ends. CDR1 is SGHTS and CDR2 is YDEGEE in the germline V gene.

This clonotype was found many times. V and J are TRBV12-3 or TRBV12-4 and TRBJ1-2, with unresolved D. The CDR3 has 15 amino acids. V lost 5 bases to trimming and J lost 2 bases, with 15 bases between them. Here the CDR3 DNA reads TGTGCCAGCAGTCCCGGAAAGGGCTTAAACTATGGCTACACCTTC. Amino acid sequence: CASSPGKGLNYGYTF.

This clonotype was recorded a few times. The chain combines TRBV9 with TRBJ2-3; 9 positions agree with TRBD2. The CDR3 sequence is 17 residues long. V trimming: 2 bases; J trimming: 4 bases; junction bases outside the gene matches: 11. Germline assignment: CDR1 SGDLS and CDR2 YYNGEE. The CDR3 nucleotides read TGTGCCAGCAGCGTTCAAGGAGTAGCGGGAGTGGCAGATACGCAGTATTTT. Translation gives CASSVQGVAGVADTQYF.

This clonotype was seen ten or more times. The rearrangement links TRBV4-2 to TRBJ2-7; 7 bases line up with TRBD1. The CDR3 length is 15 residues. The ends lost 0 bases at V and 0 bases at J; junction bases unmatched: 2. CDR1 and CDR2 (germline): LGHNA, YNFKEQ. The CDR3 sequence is CASSQEGQSSYEQYF. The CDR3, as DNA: TGTGCCAGCAGCCAAGAGGGACAGAGCTCCTACGAGCAGTACTTC.

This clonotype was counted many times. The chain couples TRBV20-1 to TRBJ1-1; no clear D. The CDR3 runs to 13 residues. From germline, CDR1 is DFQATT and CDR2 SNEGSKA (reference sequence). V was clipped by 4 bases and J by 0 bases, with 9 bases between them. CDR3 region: CSAMGGMNTEAFF. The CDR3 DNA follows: TGCAGTGCTATGGGCGGTATGAACACTGAAGCTTTCTTT.

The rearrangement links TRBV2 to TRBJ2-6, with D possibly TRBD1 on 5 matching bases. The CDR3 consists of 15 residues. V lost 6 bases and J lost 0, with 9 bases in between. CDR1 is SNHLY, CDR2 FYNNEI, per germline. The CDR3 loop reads CASRGQSSGANVLTF. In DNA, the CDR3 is TGTGCCAGCAGGGGGCAGAGCTCTGGGGCCAACGTCCTGACTTTC. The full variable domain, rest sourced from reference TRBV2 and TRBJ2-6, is EPEVTQTPSHQVTQMGQEVILRCVPISNHLYFYWYRQILGQKVEFLVSFYNNEISEKSEIFDDQFSVERPDGSNFTLKIRSTKLEDSAMYFCASRGQSSGANVLTFGAGSRLTVL.

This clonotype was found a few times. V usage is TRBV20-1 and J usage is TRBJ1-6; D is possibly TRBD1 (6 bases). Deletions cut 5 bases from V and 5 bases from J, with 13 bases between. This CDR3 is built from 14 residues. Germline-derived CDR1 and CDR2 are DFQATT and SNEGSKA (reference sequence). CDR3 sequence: CSAPVDRNNSPLHF. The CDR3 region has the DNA TGCAGTGCTCCCGTAGACAGGAATAATTCACCCCTCCACTTT.

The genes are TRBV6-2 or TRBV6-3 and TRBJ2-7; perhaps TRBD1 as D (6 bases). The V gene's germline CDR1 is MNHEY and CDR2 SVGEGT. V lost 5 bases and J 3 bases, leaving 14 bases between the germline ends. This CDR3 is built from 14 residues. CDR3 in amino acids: CASSPWTDDYEQYF. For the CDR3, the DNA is TGTGCCAGCAGTCCCTGGACAGACGACTACGAGCAGTACTTC.

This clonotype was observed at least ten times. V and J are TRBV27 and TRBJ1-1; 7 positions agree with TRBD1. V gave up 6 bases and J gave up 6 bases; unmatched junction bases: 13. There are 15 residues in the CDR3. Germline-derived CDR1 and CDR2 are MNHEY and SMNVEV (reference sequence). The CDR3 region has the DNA TGTGCCAGCAGCAAAAGGGGACAGTTGTCTCCTGAAGCTTTCTTT. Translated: CASSKRGQLSPEAFF.

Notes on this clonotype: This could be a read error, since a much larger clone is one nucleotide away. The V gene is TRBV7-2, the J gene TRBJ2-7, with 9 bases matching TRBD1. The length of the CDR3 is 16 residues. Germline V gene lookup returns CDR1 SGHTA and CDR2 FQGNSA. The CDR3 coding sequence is TGTGCCAGCAACTTAAGTATGACAGGGGGCTCCTACGAGCAGTACTTC. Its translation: CASNLSMTGGSYEQYF.

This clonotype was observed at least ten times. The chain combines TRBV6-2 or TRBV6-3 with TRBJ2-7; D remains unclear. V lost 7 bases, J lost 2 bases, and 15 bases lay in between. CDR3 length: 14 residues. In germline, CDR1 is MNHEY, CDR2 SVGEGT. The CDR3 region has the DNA TGTGCCAGCACCTCTAGACTCAACACCTACGAGCAGTACTTC. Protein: CASTSRLNTYEQYF.

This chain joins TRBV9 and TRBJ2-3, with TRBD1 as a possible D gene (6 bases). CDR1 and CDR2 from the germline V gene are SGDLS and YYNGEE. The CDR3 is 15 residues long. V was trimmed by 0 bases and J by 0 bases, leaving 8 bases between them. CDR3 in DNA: TGTGCCAGCAGCGTAGGGGGGCGGAGCACAGATACGCAGTATTTT. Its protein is CASSVGGRSTDTQYF.

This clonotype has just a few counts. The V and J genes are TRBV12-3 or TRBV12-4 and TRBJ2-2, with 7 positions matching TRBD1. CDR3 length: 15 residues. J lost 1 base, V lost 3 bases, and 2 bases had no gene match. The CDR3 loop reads CASSFRTGNTGELFF. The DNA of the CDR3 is TGTGCCAGCAGTTTTCGGACAGGGAACACCGGGGAGCTGTTTTTT.

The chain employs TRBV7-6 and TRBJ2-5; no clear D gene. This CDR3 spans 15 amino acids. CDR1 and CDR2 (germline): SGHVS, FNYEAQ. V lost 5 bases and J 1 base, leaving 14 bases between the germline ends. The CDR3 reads CASSPPDGFQETQYF. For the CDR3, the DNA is TGTGCCAGCAGCCCCCCGGACGGATTCCAAGAGACCCAGTACTTC.

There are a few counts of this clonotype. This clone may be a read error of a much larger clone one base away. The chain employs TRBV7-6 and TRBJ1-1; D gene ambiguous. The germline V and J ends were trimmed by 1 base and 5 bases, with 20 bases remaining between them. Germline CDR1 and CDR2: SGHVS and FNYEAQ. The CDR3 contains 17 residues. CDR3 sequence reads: CASSLETDHTGGTEAFF. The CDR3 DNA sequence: TGTGCCAGCAGCTTAGAGACGGATCACACGGGAGGGACTGAAGCTTTCTTT. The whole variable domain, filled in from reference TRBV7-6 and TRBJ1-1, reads GAGVSQSPRYKVTKRGQDVALRCDPISGHVSLYWYRQALGQGPEFLTYFNYEAQQDKSGLPNDRFSAERPEGSISTLTIQRTEQRDSAMYRCASSLETDHTGGTEAFFGQGTRLTVV.

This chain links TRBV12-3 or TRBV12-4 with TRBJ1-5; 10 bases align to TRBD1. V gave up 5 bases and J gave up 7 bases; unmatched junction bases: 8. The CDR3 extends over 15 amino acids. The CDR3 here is CASSPGTGEGQPQHF. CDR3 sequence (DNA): TGTGCCAGCAGTCCCGGGACAGGGGAAGGACAGCCCCAGCATTTT.

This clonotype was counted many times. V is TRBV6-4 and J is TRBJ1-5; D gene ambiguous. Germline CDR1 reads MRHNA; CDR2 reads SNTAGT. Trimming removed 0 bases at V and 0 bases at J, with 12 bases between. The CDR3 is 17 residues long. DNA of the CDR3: TGTGCCAGCAGTGACTCGACGGCAGCCCATAGCAATCAGCCCCAGCATTTT. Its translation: CASSDSTAAHSNQPQHF.

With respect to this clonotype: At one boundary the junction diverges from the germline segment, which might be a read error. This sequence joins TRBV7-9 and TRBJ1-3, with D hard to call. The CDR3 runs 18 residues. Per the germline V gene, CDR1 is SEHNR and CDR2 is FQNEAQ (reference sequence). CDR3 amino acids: CAGSLIGPSQIRGNTIYF. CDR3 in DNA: TGTGCCGGCAGCTTAATTGGACCCAGCCAAATCAGAGGAAACACCATATATTTT.

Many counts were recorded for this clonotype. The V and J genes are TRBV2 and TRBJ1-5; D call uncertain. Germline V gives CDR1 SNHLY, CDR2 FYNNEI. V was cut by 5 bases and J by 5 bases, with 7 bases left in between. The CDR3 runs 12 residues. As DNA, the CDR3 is TGTGCCAGCAGTCCAGAAGATCAGCCCCAGCATTTT. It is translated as CASSPEDQPQHF.

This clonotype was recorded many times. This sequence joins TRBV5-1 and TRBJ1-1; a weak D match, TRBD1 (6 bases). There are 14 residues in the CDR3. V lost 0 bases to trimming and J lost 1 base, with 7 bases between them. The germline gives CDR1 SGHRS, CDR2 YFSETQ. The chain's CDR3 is CASSLVQGNTEAFF. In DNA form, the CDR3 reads TGCGCCAGCAGCTTGGTACAGGGGAACACTGAAGCTTTCTTT.

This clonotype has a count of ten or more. This chain's CDR3 is CASNLQGFVGGNTIYF. The CDR3 region has the DNA TGTGCCAGCAACTTACAGGGGTTTGTAGGTGGAAACACCATATATTTT. The rearrangement links TRBV12-3 or TRBV12-4 to TRBJ1-3; TRBD1 matches 7 bases. V was clipped by 7 bases and J by 3 bases; unmatched bases: 12. This CDR3 has 16 residues.

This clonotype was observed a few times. CDR3 bases: TGTGCCGCAAGTCAAAGGGACCACAATACGCAGTATTTT. This codes for CAASQRDHNTQYF. The V and J genes are TRBV10-3 and TRBJ2-3; D tentatively fits TRBD1 or TRBD2 (5 bases each). Germline CDR1 ENHRY, CDR2 SYGVKD. The CDR3 spans 13 residues. V lost 11 bases and J 7 bases, leaving 19 bases between the germline ends.

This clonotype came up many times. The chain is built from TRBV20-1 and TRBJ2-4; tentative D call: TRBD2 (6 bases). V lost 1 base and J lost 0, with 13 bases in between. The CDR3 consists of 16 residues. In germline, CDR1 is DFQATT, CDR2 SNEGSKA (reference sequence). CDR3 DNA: TGCAGTGCTAGAGTGCTTCGGGGGTTAGCCAAAAACATTCAGTACTTC. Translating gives CSARVLRGLAKNIQYF.

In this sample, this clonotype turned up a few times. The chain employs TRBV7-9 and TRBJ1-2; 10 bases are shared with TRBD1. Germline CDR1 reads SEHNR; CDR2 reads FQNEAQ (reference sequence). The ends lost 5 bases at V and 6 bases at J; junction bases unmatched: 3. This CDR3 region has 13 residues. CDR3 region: CASSHDRGHGYTF. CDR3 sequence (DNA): TGTGCCAGCAGCCATGACAGGGGGCATGGCTACACCTTC. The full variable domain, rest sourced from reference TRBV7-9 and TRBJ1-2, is DTGVSQNPRHKITKRGQNVTFRCDPISEHNRLYWYRQTLGQGPEFLTYFQNEAQLEKSRLLSDRFSAERPKGSFSTLEIQRTEQGDSAMYLCASSHDRGHGYTFGSGTRLTVV.

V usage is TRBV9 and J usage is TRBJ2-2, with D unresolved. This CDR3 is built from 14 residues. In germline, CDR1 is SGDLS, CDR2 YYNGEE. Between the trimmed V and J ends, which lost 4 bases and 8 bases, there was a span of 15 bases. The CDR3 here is CASSLWTEGGELFF. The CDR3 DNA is TGTGCCAGCAGCCTTTGGACCGAAGGGGGGGAGCTGTTTTTT.

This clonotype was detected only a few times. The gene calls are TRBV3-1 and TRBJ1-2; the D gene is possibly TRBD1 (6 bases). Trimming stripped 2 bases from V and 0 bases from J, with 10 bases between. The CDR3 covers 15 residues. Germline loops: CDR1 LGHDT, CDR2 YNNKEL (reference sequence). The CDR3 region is CASSQRTAPNYGYTF. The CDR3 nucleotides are TGTGCCAGCAGCCAAAGGACAGCACCTAACTATGGCTACACCTTC.

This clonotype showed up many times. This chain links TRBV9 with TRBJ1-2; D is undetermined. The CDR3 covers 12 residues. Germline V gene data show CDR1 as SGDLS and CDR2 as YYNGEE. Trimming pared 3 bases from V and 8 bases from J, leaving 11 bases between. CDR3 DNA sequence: TGTGCCAGCAGCGGAAGTTCATACGGCTACACCTTC. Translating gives CASSGSSYGYTF.

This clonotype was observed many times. The CDR3 reads CASTSIISGTREYF. Written as DNA, the CDR3 is TGTGCCAGCACCTCGATTATTAGCGGAACTCGTGAGTACTTC. The V and J genes are TRBV7-9 and TRBJ2-7; possible D gene TRBD2, 6 bases. The V end lost 7 bases, the J end lost 11 bases, and 24 bases lay between the germline ends. The CDR3 length is 14 residues. Germline V gives CDR1 SEHNR, CDR2 FQNEAQ (reference sequence).

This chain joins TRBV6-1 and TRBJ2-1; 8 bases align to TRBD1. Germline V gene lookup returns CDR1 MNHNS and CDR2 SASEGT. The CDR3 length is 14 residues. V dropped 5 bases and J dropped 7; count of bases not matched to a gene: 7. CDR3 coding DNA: TGTGCCAGCAGTCAAGACAGGGGTCTGAATGAGCAGTTCTTC. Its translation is CASSQDRGLNEQFF.

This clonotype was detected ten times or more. Here the CDR3 reads CSARGGDRFNQPQHF. CDR3 DNA: TGCAGTGCTAGAGGAGGGGACAGGTTTAATCAGCCCCAGCATTTT. This rearrangement joins TRBV20-1 to TRBJ1-5, with TRBD1 matching over 8 bases. Germline V gene lookup returns CDR1 DFQATT and CDR2 SNEGSKA (reference sequence). The CDR3 extends over 15 amino acids. After removal of 1 base from V and 4 bases from J, the junction contained 6 bases not matched to a gene.

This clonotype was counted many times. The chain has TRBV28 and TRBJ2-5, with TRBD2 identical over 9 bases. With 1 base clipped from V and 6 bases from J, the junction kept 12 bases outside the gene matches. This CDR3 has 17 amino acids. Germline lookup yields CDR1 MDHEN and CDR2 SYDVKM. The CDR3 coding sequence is TGTGCCAGCAGTTTATTTCGGGGGCGGGAGGGCCGTCAGACCCAGTACTTC. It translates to CASSLFRGREGRQTQYF.